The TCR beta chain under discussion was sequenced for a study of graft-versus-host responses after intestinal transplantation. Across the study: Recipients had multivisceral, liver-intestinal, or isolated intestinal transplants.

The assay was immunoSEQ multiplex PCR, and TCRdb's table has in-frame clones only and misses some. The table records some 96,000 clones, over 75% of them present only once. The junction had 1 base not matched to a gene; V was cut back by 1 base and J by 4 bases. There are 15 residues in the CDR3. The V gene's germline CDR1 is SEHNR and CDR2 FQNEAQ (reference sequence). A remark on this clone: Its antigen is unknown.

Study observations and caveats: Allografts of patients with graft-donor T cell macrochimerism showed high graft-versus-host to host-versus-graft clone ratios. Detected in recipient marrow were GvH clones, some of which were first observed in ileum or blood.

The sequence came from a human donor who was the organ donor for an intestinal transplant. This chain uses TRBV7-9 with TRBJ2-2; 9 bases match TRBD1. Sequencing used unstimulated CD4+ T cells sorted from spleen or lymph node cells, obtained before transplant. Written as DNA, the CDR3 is TGTGCCAGCAGCTTAGACAGGGGGCCCACCGGGGAGCTGTTTTTT. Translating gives CASSLDRGPTGELFF.